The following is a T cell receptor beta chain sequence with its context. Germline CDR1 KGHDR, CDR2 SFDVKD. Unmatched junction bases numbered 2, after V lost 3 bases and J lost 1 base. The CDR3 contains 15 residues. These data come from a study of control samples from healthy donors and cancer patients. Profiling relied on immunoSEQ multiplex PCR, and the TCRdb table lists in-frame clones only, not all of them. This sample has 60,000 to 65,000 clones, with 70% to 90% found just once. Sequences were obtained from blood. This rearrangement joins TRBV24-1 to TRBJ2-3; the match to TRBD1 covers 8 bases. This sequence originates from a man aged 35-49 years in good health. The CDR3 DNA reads TGTGCCACCAGTGATGTGACAGGGGGCACAGATACGCAGTATTTT. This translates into CATSDVTGGTDTQYF.